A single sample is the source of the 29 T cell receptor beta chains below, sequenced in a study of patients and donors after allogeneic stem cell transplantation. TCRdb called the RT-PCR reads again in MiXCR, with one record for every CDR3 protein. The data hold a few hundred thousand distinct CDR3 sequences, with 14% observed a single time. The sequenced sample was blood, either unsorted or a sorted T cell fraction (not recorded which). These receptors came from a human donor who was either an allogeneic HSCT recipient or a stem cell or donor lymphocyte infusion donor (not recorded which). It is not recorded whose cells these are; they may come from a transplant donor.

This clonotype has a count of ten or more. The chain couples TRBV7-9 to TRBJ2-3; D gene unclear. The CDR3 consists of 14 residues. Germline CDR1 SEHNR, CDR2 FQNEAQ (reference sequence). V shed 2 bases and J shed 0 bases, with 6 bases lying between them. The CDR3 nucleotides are TGTGCCAGCAGCTTAAGCGCGAGCACAGATACGCAGTATTTT. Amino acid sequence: CASSLSASTDTQYF.

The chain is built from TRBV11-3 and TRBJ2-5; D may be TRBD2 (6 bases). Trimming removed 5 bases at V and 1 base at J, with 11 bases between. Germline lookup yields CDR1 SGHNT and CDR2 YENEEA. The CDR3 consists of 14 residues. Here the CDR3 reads CASSPRRGQETQYF. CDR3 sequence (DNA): TGTGCCAGCAGCCCCCGGAGGGGCCAAGAGACCCAGTACTTC.

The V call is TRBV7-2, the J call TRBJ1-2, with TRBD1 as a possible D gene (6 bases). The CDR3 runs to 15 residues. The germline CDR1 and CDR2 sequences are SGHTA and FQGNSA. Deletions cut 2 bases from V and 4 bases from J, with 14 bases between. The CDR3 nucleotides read TGTGCCAGCAGCTTATCCAGGGACACGATCTATGGCTACACCTTC. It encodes CASSLSRDTIYGYTF.

The CDR3 DNA sequence: TGCGCCAGCAGCCAAGGGCCCGGTGACGAGACCCAGTACTTC. Protein product: CASSQGPGDETQYF. The chain carries TRBV4-3 and TRBJ2-5; D gene uncertain. The V gene lost 1 base and the J gene lost 5 bases, with 11 bases spanning the gap. Germline assignment: CDR1 LGHNA and CDR2 YSLEER. The CDR3 consists of 14 residues.

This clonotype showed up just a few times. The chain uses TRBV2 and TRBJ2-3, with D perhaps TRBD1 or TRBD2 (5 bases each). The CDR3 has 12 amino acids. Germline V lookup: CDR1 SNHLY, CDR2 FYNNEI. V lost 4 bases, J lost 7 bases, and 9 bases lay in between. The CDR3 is CASSGGTHTQYF. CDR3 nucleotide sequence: TGTGCCAGCAGTGGGGGGACCCATACGCAGTATTTT.

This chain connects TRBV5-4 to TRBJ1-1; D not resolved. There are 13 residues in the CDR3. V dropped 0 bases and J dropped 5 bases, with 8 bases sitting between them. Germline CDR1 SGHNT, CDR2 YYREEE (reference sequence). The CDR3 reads CASSLDAVTEAFF. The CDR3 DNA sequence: TGTGCCAGCAGCTTGGACGCGGTAACTGAAGCTTTCTTT.

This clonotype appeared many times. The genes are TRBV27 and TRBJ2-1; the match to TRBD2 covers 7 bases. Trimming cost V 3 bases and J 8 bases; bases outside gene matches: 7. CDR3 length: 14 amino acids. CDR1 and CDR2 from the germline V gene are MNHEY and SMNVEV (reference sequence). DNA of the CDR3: TGTGCCAGCAGTTTTGCGGGAGTGTGGGATGAGCAGTTCTTC. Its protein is CASSFAGVWDEQFF.

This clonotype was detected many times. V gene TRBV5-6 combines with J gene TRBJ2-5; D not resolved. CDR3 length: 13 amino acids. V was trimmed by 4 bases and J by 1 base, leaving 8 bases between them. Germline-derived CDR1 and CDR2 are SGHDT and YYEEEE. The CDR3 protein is CASSPGIQETQYF. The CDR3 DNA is TGTGCCAGCAGCCCTGGGATCCAAGAGACCCAGTACTTC.

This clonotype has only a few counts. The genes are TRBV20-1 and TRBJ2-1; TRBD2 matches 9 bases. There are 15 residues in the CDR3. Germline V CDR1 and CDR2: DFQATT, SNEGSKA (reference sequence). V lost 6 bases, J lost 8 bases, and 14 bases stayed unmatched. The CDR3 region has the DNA TGCAGTGCCCTAAAAAGCGGGGGGCCCAGGGATGAGCAGTTCTTC. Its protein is CSALKSGGPRDEQFF.

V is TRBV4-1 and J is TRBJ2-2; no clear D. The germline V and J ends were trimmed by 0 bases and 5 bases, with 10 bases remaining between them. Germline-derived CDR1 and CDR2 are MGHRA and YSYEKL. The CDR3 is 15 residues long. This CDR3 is CASSQDRAGTGELFF. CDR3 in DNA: TGCGCCAGCAGCCAAGATCGGGCAGGAACCGGGGAGCTGTTTTTT.

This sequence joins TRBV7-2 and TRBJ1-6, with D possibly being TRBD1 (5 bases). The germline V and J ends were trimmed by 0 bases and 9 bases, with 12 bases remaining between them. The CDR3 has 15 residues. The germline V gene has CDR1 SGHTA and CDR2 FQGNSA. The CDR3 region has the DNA TGTGCCAGCAGCTTAGCGCCCCAGGGCCGTTCACCCCTCCACTTT. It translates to CASSLAPQGRSPLHF.

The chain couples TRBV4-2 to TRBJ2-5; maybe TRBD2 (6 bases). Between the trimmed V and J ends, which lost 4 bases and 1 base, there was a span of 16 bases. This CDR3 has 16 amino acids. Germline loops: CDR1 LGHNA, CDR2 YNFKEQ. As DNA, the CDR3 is TGTGCCAGCAGCCCAGAGGGAGGCCAGTCCCAAGAGACCCAGTACTTC. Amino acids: CASSPEGGQSQETQYF.

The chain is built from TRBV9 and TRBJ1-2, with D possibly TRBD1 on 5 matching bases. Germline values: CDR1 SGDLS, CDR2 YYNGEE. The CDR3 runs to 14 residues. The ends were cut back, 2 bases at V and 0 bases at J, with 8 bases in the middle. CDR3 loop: CASSVQGSNYGYTF. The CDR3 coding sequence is TGTGCCAGCAGCGTGCAGGGATCTAACTATGGCTACACCTTC.

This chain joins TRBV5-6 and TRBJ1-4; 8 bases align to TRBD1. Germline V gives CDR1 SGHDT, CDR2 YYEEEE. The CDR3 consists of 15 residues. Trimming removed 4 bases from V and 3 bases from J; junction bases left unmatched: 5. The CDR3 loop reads CASSALDRANEKLFF. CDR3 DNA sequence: TGTGCCAGCAGCGCCCTGGACAGGGCTAATGAAAAACTGTTTTTT.

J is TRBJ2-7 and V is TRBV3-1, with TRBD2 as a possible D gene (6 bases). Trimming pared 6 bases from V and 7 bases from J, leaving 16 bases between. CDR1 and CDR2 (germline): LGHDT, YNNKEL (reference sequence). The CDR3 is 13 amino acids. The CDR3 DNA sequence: TGTGCCAGCAGGAAGGGTACTAGCTGGGAGCAGTACTTC. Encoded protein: CASRKGTSWEQYF.

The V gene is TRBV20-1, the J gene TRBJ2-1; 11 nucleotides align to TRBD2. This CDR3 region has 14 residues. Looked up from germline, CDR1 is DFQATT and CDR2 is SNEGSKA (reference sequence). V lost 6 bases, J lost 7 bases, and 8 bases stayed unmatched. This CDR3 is CSATGTSGPNEQFF. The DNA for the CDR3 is TGCAGTGCAACCGGGACTAGCGGCCCAAATGAGCAGTTCTTC.

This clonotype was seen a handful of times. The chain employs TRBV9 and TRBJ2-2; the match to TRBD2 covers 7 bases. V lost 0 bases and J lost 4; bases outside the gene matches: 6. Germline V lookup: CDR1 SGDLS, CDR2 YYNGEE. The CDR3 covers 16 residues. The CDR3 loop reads CASSVGAGRATGELFF. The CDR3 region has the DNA TGTGCCAGCAGCGTAGGGGCAGGGAGGGCCACCGGGGAGCTGTTTTTT.

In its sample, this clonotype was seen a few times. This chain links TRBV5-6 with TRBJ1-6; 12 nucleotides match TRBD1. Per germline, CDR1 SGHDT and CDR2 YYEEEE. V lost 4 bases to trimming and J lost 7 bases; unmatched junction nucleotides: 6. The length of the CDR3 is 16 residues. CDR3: CASSGGQGAVNSPLHF. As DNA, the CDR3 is TGTGCCAGCAGCGGGGGACAGGGGGCAGTAAATTCACCCCTCCACTTT.

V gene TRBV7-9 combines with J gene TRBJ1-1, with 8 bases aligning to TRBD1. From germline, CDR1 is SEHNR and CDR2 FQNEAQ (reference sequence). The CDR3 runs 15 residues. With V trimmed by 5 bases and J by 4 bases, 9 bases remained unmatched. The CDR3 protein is CASSPGQGFSTEAFF. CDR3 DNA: TGTGCCAGCAGCCCTGGACAGGGATTTTCCACTGAAGCTTTCTTT.

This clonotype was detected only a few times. The CDR3 loop reads CASSQRSGANVLTF. Written as DNA, the CDR3 is TGTGCCAGCAGTCAACGTTCTGGGGCCAACGTCCTGACTTTC. The chain uses TRBV9 and TRBJ2-6; no clear D gene. Germline assignment: CDR1 SGDLS and CDR2 YYNGEE. V lost 5 bases to trimming and J lost 1 base, with 7 bases between them. The CDR3 consists of 14 residues.

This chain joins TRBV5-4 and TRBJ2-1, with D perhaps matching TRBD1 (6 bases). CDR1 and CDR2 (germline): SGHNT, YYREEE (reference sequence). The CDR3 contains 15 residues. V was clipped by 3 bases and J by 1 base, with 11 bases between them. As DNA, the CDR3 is TGTGCCAGCAGCTCATCCAGGGGATCCTACAATGAGCAGTTCTTC. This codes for CASSSSRGSYNEQFF.

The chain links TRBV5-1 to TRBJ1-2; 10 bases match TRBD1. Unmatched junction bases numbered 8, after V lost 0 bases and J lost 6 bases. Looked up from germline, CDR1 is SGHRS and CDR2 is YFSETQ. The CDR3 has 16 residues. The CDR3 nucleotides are TGCGCCAGCAGCTTGGGGACAGGGGGACGATCGGATGGCTACACCTTC. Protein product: CASSLGTGGRSDGYTF.

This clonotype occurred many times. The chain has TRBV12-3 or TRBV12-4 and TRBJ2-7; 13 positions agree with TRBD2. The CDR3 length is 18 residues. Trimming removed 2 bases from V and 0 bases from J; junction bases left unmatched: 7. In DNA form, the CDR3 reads TGTGCCAGCAGTTTACGGACTAGCGGGGGCGTCAGCTCCTACGAGCAGTACTTC. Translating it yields CASSLRTSGGVSSYEQYF.

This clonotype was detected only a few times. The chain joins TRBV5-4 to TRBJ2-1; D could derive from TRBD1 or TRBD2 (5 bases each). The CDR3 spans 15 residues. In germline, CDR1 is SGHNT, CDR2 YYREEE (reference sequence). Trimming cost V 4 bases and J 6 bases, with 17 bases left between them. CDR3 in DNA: TGTGCCAGCAGCCCTGCCCCGGGGCGAAGCAATGAGCAGTTCTTC. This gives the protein CASSPAPGRSNEQFF. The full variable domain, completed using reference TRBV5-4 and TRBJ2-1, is ETGVTQSPTHLIKTRGQQVTLRCSSQSGHNTVSWYQQALGQGPQFIFQYYREEENGRGNFPPRFSGLQFPNYSSELNVNALELDDSALYLCASSPAPGRSNEQFFGPGTRLTVL.

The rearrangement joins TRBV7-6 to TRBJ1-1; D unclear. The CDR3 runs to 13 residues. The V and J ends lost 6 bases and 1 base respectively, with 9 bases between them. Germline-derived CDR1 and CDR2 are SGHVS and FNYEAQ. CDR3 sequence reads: CASSLIQNTEAFF. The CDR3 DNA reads TGTGCCAGCAGTTTAATACAGAACACTGAAGCTTTCTTT.

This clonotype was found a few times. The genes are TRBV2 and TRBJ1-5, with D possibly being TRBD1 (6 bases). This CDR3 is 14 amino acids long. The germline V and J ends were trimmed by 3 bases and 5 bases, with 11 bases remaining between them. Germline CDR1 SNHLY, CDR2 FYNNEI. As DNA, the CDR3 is TGTGCCAGCAGTGAGGGGGGGGCGGATCAGCCCCAGCATTTT. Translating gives CASSEGGADQPQHF.

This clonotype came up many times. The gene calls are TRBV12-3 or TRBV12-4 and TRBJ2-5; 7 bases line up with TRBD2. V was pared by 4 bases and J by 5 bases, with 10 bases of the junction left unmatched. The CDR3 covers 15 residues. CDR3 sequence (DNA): TGTGCCAGCAGTTCGAGAGCGGGGTTTGGTGAGACCCAGTACTTC. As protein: CASSSRAGFGETQYF.

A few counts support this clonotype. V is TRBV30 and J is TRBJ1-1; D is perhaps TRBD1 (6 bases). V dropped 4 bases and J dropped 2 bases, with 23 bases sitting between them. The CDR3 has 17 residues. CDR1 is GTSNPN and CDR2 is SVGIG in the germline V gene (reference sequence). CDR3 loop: CAWNPEGGARGNTEAFF. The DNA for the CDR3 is TGTGCCTGGAATCCCGAGGGGGGGGCGAGGGGAAACACTGAAGCTTTCTTT.

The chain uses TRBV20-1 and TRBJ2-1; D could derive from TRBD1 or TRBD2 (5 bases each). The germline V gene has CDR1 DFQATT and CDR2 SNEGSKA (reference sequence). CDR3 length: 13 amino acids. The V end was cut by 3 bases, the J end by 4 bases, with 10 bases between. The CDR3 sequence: CSARFGGYNEQFF. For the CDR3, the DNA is TGCAGTGCTAGGTTTGGGGGATACAATGAGCAGTTCTTC.